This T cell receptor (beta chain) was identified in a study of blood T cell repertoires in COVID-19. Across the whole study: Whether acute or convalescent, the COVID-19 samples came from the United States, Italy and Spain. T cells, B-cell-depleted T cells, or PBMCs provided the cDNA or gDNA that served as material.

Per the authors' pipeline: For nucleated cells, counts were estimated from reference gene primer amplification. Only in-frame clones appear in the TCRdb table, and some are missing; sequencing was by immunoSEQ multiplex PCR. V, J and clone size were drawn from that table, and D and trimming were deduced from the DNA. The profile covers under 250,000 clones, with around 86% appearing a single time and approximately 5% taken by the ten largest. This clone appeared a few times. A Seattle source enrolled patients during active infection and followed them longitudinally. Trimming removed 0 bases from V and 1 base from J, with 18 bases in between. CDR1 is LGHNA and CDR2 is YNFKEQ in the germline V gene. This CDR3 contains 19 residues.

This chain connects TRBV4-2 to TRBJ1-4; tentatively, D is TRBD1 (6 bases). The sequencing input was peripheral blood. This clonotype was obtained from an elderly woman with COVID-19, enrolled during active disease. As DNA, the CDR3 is TGTGCCAGCAGCCAAGAAACGGGGGGCGGATTAGGAACTAATGAAAAACTGTTTTTT. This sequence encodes CASSQETGGGLGTNEKLFF.